The 23 T cell receptor beta chains below all came from one sample that was sequenced in a study of blood T cell repertoires in COVID-19. Clones were read by immunoSEQ multiplex PCR, and TCRdb kept only the in-frame ones, dropping some. The data hold 25,000 to 35,000 clones, with about 90% observed a single time. Sequenced material: peripheral blood. The receptors were sampled from a human donor with active COVID-19. The donor label of this sample is uncertain.

J is TRBJ1-1 and V is TRBV5-8; 10 nucleotides align to TRBD1. Unmatched junction bases numbered 2, after V lost 3 bases and J lost 0 bases. Germline CDR1 SGHTS, CDR2 YDEGEE. CDR3 length: 15 residues. The CDR3 DNA reads as TGTGCCAGCAGCTCGGGACAGGGGATGAACACTGAAGCTTTCTTT. It codes for CASSSGQGMNTEAFF. Variable domain in full (rest from reference TRBV5-8 and TRBJ1-1): EAGVTQSPTHLIKTRGQQATLRCSPISGHTSVYWYQQALGLGLQFLLWYDEGEERNRGNFPPRFSGRQFPNYSSELNVNALELEDSALYLCASSSGQGMNTEAFFGQGTRLTVV.

This clone has just one count. The rearrangement uses TRBV3-1 (or the pseudogene TRBV3-2) and TRBJ2-1, with 10 positions matching TRBD1. Germline V lookup: CDR1 LGHDT, CDR2 YNNKEL (reference sequence). J lost 10 bases, V lost 4 bases, and 10 bases had no gene match. CDR3 length: 15 residues. CDR3 nucleotides: TGTGCCAGCAGCCGCCGACAGGGGGCCTTCGAAGAGCAGTTCTTC. This translates into CASSRRQGAFEEQFF.

The chain is built from TRBV7-2 and TRBJ1-4; D unclear. Trimming pared 1 base from V and 12 bases from J, leaving 15 bases between. Germline CDR1 is SGHTA and CDR2 is FQGNSA. The CDR3 covers 14 residues. This chain's CDR3 is CASSLVGGSGELFF. CDR3 nucleotides: TGTGCCAGCAGCTTAGTGGGCGGGAGTGGAGAACTGTTTTTT.

The genes are TRBV2 and TRBJ2-3; 9 bases are a match to TRBD2. V lost 6 bases to trimming and J lost 1 base; unmatched junction nucleotides: 2. The CDR3 contains 14 residues. CDR1 and CDR2 (germline): SNHLY, FYNNEI. In DNA form, the CDR3 reads TGTGCCAGCAGCGTAGCGGGGGGCACAGATACGCAGTATTTT. This translates into CASSVAGGTDTQYF.

The genes are TRBV7-2 and TRBJ2-3, with TRBD2 as a possible D gene (6 bases). CDR3 length: 13 amino acids. Trimming stripped 7 bases from V and 5 bases from J, with 13 bases between. CDR1 and CDR2 (germline): SGHTA, FQGNSA. CDR3: CASTVSGGDTQYF. CDR3 bases: TGTGCCAGCACCGTTAGCGGTGGAGATACGCAGTATTTT.

V is TRBV11-1 and J is TRBJ2-7; 7 bases match TRBD1. The CDR3 extends over 14 amino acids. The V segment lost 0 bases and the J segment 5 bases; nucleotides outside the gene matches: 4. The germline gives CDR1 SGHAT, CDR2 FQDESV (reference sequence). CDR3 bases: TGTGCCAGCAGCTTAGCACAGGGGTTCGACGAGCAGTACTTC. Residues: CASSLAQGFDEQYF.

The V and J genes are TRBV14 and TRBJ2-7, with 9 bases lining up with TRBD1. CDR1 SGHDN and CDR2 FVKESK come from the germline V gene. The CDR3 covers 15 residues. Trimming cost V 2 bases and J 2 bases; bases outside gene matches: 4. For the CDR3, the DNA is TGTGCCAGCAGCCAAAAGGACAGGGGTACCTACGAGCAGTACTTC. Its protein is CASSQKDRGTYEQYF.

This rearrangement joins TRBV7-6 to TRBJ2-1, with TRBD2 identical over 14 bases. Germline V lookup: CDR1 SGHVS, CDR2 FNYEAQ. Trimming at V came to 5 bases and at J to 5 bases, leaving 11 bases not matched to a gene. The CDR3 spans 18 residues. CDR3 in DNA: TGTGCCAGCAGCCCTGGGACTAGCGGGAGAAGTGGGAACAATGAGCAGTTCTTC. Residues: CASSPGTSGRSGNNEQFF.

The rearrangement joins TRBV12-3 or TRBV12-4 to TRBJ2-7, with 12 bases aligning to TRBD2. The CDR3 covers 13 residues. With 6 bases clipped from V and 7 bases from J, the junction kept 4 bases outside the gene matches. CDR3 in amino acids: CASSLAGGLEQYF. CDR3 in DNA: TGTGCCAGCAGCCTAGCGGGGGGGCTTGAGCAGTACTTC.

V usage is TRBV4-2 and J usage is TRBJ2-5, with 9 bases identical to TRBD1. Germline V lookup: CDR1 LGHNA, CDR2 YNFKEQ. The junction had 8 bases not matched to a gene; V was cut back by 4 bases and J by 5 bases. This CDR3 spans 15 amino acids. The CDR3 DNA follows: TGTGCCAGCAGCCCAAGGACAGGGGAGGGGGAGACCCAGTACTTC. This encodes CASSPRTGEGETQYF.

To note about this clone: At the DNA level, this CDR3 is encoded by other sequences in the same sample as well. V is TRBV27 and J is TRBJ1-5; a weak D match, TRBD1 (5 bases). Trimming left V 6 bases short and J 7 bases short, with 13 bases between. This CDR3 is built from 13 residues. Per the germline V gene, CDR1 is MNHEY and CDR2 is SMNVEV (reference sequence). This CDR3 is CASRGGVYQPQHF. In nucleotides, the CDR3 is TGTGCCAGCAGGGGGGGGGTCTACCAGCCCCAGCATTTT.

The chain combines TRBV19 with TRBJ1-3; 12 bases are shared with TRBD1. The CDR3 length is 16 residues. The V and J ends lost 7 bases and 7 bases, in that order; junction bases with no gene match: 11. Per the germline V gene, CDR1 is LNHDA and CDR2 is SQIVND (reference sequence). CDR3 in DNA: TGTGCCAGTACAGTCCCGGGACAGGGGGCACCCAACACCATATATTTT. It encodes CASTVPGQGAPNTIYF.

The chain employs TRBV18 and TRBJ1-3; 11 bases fit TRBD1. The CDR3 has 14 amino acids. After removal of 8 bases from V and 4 bases from J, the junction contained 4 bases not matched to a gene. Germline values: CDR1 KGHSH, CDR2 LQKENI. The CDR3 reads CASMDRGLGNTIYF. The CDR3 DNA sequence: TGTGCCAGCATGGACAGGGGGCTCGGAAACACCATATATTTT.

The chain is built from TRBV9 and TRBJ2-5; no reliable D call. The CDR3 spans 13 residues. Looked up from germline, CDR1 is SGDLS and CDR2 is YYNGEE. Trimming took 3 bases from V and 5 from J, leaving 11 bases between them. The CDR3 loop is CASSDQPRETQYF. The CDR3 region has the DNA TGTGCCAGCAGCGACCAACCGAGGGAGACCCAGTACTTC.

Here the CDR3 DNA reads TGTGCCAGCAGCTTTAGCGGGAACACCGGGGAGCTGTTTTTT. It translates to CASSFSGNTGELFF. The chain recombines TRBV5-4 with TRBJ2-2; the D gene is possibly TRBD2 (6 bases). This CDR3 has 14 residues. Germline V gene data show CDR1 as SGHNT and CDR2 as YYREEE (reference sequence). V lost 2 bases and J 1 base, leaving 6 bases between the germline ends. Based on the CDR3 plus reference TRBV5-4 and TRBJ2-2, the full variable domain is ETGVTQSPTHLIKTRGQQVTLRCSSQSGHNTVSWYQQALGQGPQFIFQYYREEENGRGNFPPRFSGLQFPNYSSELNVNALELDDSALYLCASSFSGNTGELFFGEGSRLTVL.

The CDR3 is CASSPNQGYEQYF. The DNA for the CDR3 is TGTGCCAGCAGCCCTAACCAGGGATACGAGCAGTACTTC. The genes are TRBV9 and TRBJ2-7, with D possibly being TRBD1 (5 bases). Trimming shortened V by 4 bases and J by 4 bases, and 12 bases separated the two germline ends. This CDR3 has 13 residues. CDR1 is SGDLS and CDR2 is YYNGEE in the germline V gene.

The chain couples TRBV7-6 to TRBJ1-1; 7 bases match TRBD1. The junction had 5 bases not matched to a gene; V was cut back by 4 bases and J by 0 bases. The CDR3 consists of 15 residues. In germline, CDR1 is SGHVS, CDR2 FNYEAQ. CDR3 in DNA: TGTGCCAGCAGCTATCTGACAGGGTTGAACACTGAAGCTTTCTTT. It codes for CASSYLTGLNTEAFF.

This chain joins TRBV6-2 or TRBV6-3 and TRBJ2-3; 8 nucleotides match TRBD1. The CDR3 runs to 14 residues. In germline, CDR1 is MNHEY, CDR2 SVGEGT. Unmatched junction bases numbered 10, after V lost 5 bases and J lost 9 bases. This CDR3 is CASSTGQGRKTQYF. CDR3 bases: TGTGCCAGCAGTACCGGACAGGGCAGGAAGACGCAGTATTTT.

This clone has just one count. The gene calls are TRBV28 and TRBJ2-7, with 7 bases identical to TRBD1. This CDR3 is built from 14 residues. Trimming took 3 bases from V and 3 from J; bases not matched to a gene: 5. CDR1 is MDHEN and CDR2 is SYDVKM in the germline V gene. The CDR3: CASSLSGGVYEQYF. In DNA form, the CDR3 reads TGTGCCAGCAGTTTGTCAGGGGGAGTCTACGAGCAGTACTTC.

V and J are TRBV18 and TRBJ2-2; maybe TRBD2 (6 bases). This CDR3 has 14 residues. Trimming removed 4 bases from V and 1 base from J, with 7 bases in between. Germline V lookup: CDR1 KGHSH, CDR2 LQKENI. CDR3 sequence (DNA): TGTGCCAGCTCACTAGCGGTGAACACCGGGGAGCTGTTTTTT. Translating it yields CASSLAVNTGELFF.

This sequence joins TRBV5-6 and TRBJ1-1; weak D call: TRBD1 (6 bases). Germline V CDR1 and CDR2: SGHDT, YYEEEE. V lost 2 bases to trimming and J lost 6 bases, with 23 bases between them. The length of the CDR3 is 17 residues. The CDR3 region is CASSFPAGVGGVAEAFF. The DNA for the CDR3 is TGTGCCAGCAGCTTTCCCGCAGGGGTAGGCGGAGTAGCTGAAGCTTTCTTT. The full variable domain, completed using reference TRBV5-6 and TRBJ1-1, is DAGVTQSPTHLIKTRGQQVTLRCSPKSGHDTVSWYQQALGQGPQFIFQYYEEEERQRGNFPDRFSGHQFPNYSSELNVNALLLGDSALYLCASSFPAGVGGVAEAFFGQGTRLTVV.

In DNA form, the CDR3 reads TGTGCCAGCAGCCCCGCTGCCGGGACTAGCGGGTACCGCTACGAGCAGTACTTC. This translates into CASSPAAGTSGYRYEQYF. J is TRBJ2-7 and V is TRBV4-2, with 12 bases identical to TRBD2. The CDR3 sequence is 18 residues long. J gave up 3 bases and V 4 bases, and 13 bases lay outside the gene matches. Germline V gene data show CDR1 as LGHNA and CDR2 as YNFKEQ.

The chain recombines TRBV5-4 with TRBJ2-7, with TRBD2 matching over 9 bases. The V and J ends lost 0 bases and 4 bases, in that order; junction bases with no gene match: 5. The CDR3 runs 15 residues. Germline CDR1 reads SGHNT; CDR2 reads YYREEE (reference sequence). CDR3 amino acids: CASSLAAGGLYEQYF. For the CDR3, the DNA is TGTGCCAGCAGCTTGGCGGCGGGAGGGCTATACGAGCAGTACTTC.